This record concerns one TCR beta chain sequence. The entry originates in a study of blood T cell repertoires in COVID-19. Participant ages covered about 18 to 90 years across around 25 US areas. Participant reports of clinical history set cohort assignment. The data were produced by immunoSEQ multiplex PCR, yet TCRdb's version contains in-frame clones alone and is incomplete. The sample has approximately 250,000 clones, approximately 85% seen once. Trimming removed 5 bases at V and 2 bases at J, with 10 bases between. The CDR3 runs to 14 residues. Germline V gene data show CDR1 as LNHDA and CDR2 as SQIVND (reference sequence).

The sample taken for sequencing was PBMCs or T cells enriched from blood (not recorded which). The source of this sequence is a woman aged 45-65 years with acute COVID-19. V usage is TRBV19 and J usage is TRBJ1-5, with D tentatively TRBD1 (5 bases). The DNA for the CDR3 is TGTGCCAGTAGTCCGACGGGGGGCAATCAGCCCCAGCATTTT. Its translation is CASSPTGGNQPQHF. Together with reference TRBV19 and TRBJ1-5, the CDR3 gives the full variable domain: DGGITQSPKYLFRKEGQNVTLSCEQNLNHDAMYWYRQDPGQGLRLIYYSQIVNDFQKGDIAEGYSVSREKKESFPLTVTSAQKNPTAFYLCASSPTGGNQPQHFGDGTRLSIL.